The 25 T cell receptor beta chains below all came from one sample that was sequenced in a study of blood T cell repertoires in COVID-19. Assay: immunoSEQ multiplex PCR; the TCRdb copy retains only in-frame clones and omits some. The data show about 360,000 clones, around 84% seen once. Sequenced sample: peripheral blood. These receptors came from a human donor in a cohort sampled during active COVID-19.

V gene TRBV4-1 combines with J gene TRBJ2-5, with D maybe TRBD1 (6 bases). The CDR3 runs to 16 residues. In germline, CDR1 is MGHRA, CDR2 YSYEKL. Trimming took off 0 bases at V and 3 bases at J, with 14 bases between the two ends. CDR3 bases: TGCGCCAGCAGCCAAGATAGAAGGGACAAAGAAGAGACCCAGTACTTC. Residues: CASSQDRRDKEETQYF.

The V gene is TRBV2, the J gene TRBJ2-1, with TRBD2 as a possible D gene (5 bases). Germline V CDR1 and CDR2: SNHLY, FYNNEI. V lost 7 bases to trimming and J lost 5 bases, with 12 bases between them. The CDR3 spans 13 residues. CDR3 sequence (DNA): TGTGCCAGCAAAAGCGGCCCAAACAATGAGCAGTTCTTC. It translates to CASKSGPNNEQFF. Full variable domain (missing parts from reference TRBV2 and TRBJ2-1): EPEVTQTPSHQVTQMGQEVILRCVPISNHLYFYWYRQILGQKVEFLVSFYNNEISEKSEIFDDQFSVERPDGSNFTLKIRSTKLEDSAMYFCASKSGPNNEQFFGPGTRLTVL.

V usage is TRBV6-1 and J usage is TRBJ2-3; 7 bases map to TRBD2. The CDR3 has 18 residues. Germline loops: CDR1 MNHNS, CDR2 SASEGT. V lost 3 bases, J lost 2 bases, and 14 bases stayed unmatched. CDR3 bases: TGTGCCAGCAGTGATATTCCTTCCGGGACTAACCCCACAGATACGCAGTATTTT. It specifies CASSDIPSGTNPTDTQYF.

This sequence joins TRBV7-9 and TRBJ1-2; tentatively, D is TRBD1 (6 bases). This CDR3 comprises 15 residues. V dropped 3 bases and J dropped 5 bases, with 16 bases sitting between them. Per the germline V gene, CDR1 is SEHNR and CDR2 is FQNEAQ (reference sequence). CDR3 nucleotides: TGTGCCAGCAGCTTTGCGGGGGGCCGACTGTATGGCTACACCTTC. It encodes CASSFAGGRLYGYTF.

V gene TRBV5-6 combines with J gene TRBJ2-2; 9 positions match TRBD1. The V gene's germline CDR1 is SGHDT and CDR2 YYEEEE. J was trimmed by 6 bases and V by 4 bases; bases with no gene match: 7. The CDR3 is made up of 15 amino acids. The CDR3 loop reads CASSDRDRVSGELFF. In DNA form, the CDR3 reads TGTGCCAGCAGCGACCGGGACAGGGTGTCCGGGGAGCTGTTTTTT.

CDR3: CASSLDRGISVGYTF. CDR3 nucleotides: TGTGCCAGCAGCTTGGACAGGGGGATTAGTGTTGGCTACACCTTC. The V and J genes are TRBV5-4 and TRBJ1-2; 8 nucleotides match TRBD1. The CDR3 extends over 15 amino acids. The ends lost 0 bases at V and 7 bases at J; junction bases unmatched: 8. Germline CDR1 SGHNT, CDR2 YYREEE (reference sequence).

The V gene is TRBV28, the J gene TRBJ2-3; D is unresolved. This CDR3 comprises 11 residues. V lost 4 bases and J 8 bases, leaving 7 bases between the germline ends. Germline values: CDR1 MDHEN, CDR2 SYDVKM. CDR3 region: CASSSPGTQYF. For the CDR3, the DNA is TGTGCCAGCAGTTCCCCGGGTACGCAGTATTTT.

The chain carries TRBV6-6 and TRBJ2-1; D is perhaps TRBD1 (6 bases). Between the trimmed V and J ends, which lost 2 bases and 15 bases, there was a span of 14 bases. Germline V gene data show CDR1 as MNHNY and CDR2 as SVGAGI (reference sequence). CDR3 length: 12 residues. CDR3 nucleotides: TGTGCCAGCAGTTACCCCGGGACACCGCCGTTCTTC. This codes for CASSYPGTPPFF.

About this clone itself: This CDR3 is also generated by other DNA sequences in the sample. The rearrangement links TRBV6-5 to TRBJ1-5; D remains ambiguous. Deletions cut 4 bases from V and 4 bases from J, with 8 bases between. Germline lookup yields CDR1 MNHEY and CDR2 SVGAGI. The CDR3 spans 13 residues. The CDR3 reads CASSSGGNQPQHF. CDR3 nucleotides: TGTGCCAGCAGTTCGGGAGGGAATCAGCCCCAGCATTTT.

The chain combines TRBV19 with TRBJ1-4; D not certain. The length of the CDR3 is 14 residues. Germline values: CDR1 LNHDA, CDR2 SQIVND (reference sequence). Trimming removed 5 bases at V and 5 bases at J, with 12 bases between. The CDR3 nucleotides are TGTGCCAGTAGTGTGGTCCGGCGGAATGAAAAACTGTTTTTT. Encoded protein: CASSVVRRNEKLFF.

The chain employs TRBV2 and TRBJ2-5, with a possible D match to TRBD2 (6 bases). The CDR3 contains 16 residues. Germline loops: CDR1 SNHLY, CDR2 FYNNEI. The V and J ends lost 2 bases and 5 bases respectively, with 18 bases between them. The CDR3 loop reads CASSELPTRLVETQYF. The CDR3 DNA reads TGTGCCAGCAGTGAACTCCCGACTAGGCTTGTCGAGACCCAGTACTTC.

The chain is built from TRBV15 and TRBJ2-3; the D gene is possibly TRBD2 (6 bases). CDR1 is LNHNV and CDR2 is YYDKDF in the germline V gene (reference sequence). V lost 3 bases and J 2 bases, leaving 12 bases between the germline ends. CDR3 size: 15 residues. DNA for the CDR3: TGTGCCACCAGCAGGGTTCGGGAGTTCACAGATACGCAGTATTTT. It translates to CATSRVREFTDTQYF.

The rearrangement joins TRBV7-2 to TRBJ1-1; 9 bases fit TRBD1. The germline V gene has CDR1 SGHTA and CDR2 FQGNSA. Losses at the gene ends were 6 bases for V and 5 bases for J; bases not matched to a gene: 10. The CDR3 has 15 amino acids. The CDR3 protein is CASRPSTGGGTEAFF. Written as DNA, the CDR3 is TGTGCCAGCAGGCCATCGACAGGGGGTGGGACTGAAGCTTTCTTT. Looking up the rest from reference TRBV7-2 and TRBJ1-1 gives the full variable domain: GAGVSQSPSNKVTEKGKDVELRCDPISGHTALYWYRQSLGQGLEFLIYFQGNSAPDKSGLPSDRFSAERTGGSVSTLTIQRTQQEDSAVYLCASRPSTGGGTEAFFGQGTRLTVV.

The chain uses TRBV5-6 and TRBJ2-7; tentatively, D is TRBD1 (6 bases). The CDR3 contains 14 residues. The ends were cut back, 1 base at V and 0 bases at J, with 8 bases in the middle. Germline-derived CDR1 and CDR2 are SGHDT and YYEEEE. The CDR3 DNA follows: TGTGCCAGCAGCTTGACAGGGAGCTCCTACGAGCAGTACTTC. Protein sequence: CASSLTGSSYEQYF.

This clone showed up just a few times. This rearrangement joins TRBV27 to TRBJ2-1; TRBD1 agrees at 8 bases. Germline V lookup: CDR1 MNHEY, CDR2 SMNVEV (reference sequence). The CDR3 is 17 amino acids. J was trimmed by 5 bases and V by 3 bases; bases with no gene match: 12. In nucleotides, the CDR3 is TGTGCCAGCAGTTTTGGGGGGCTGACAGGGGCCCACAATGAGCAGTTCTTC. This codes for CASSFGGLTGAHNEQFF.

This rearrangement joins TRBV2 to TRBJ2-1; 7 bases line up with TRBD1. CDR1 SNHLY and CDR2 FYNNEI come from the germline V gene. The V and J ends lost 8 bases and 6 bases, in that order; junction bases with no gene match: 13. The CDR3 contains 15 residues. The CDR3 sequence: CASVWGQTGSNEQFF. DNA for the CDR3: TGTGCCAGCGTCTGGGGACAGACGGGTTCCAATGAGCAGTTCTTC.

This clone appeared once. The DNA for the CDR3 is TGTGCCAGCAGTTACAGGGGTGGGGAGACCCAGTACTTC. Its translation: CASSYRGGETQYF. V is TRBV6-2 or TRBV6-3 and J is TRBJ2-5; tentatively, D is TRBD1 (5 bases). Trimming removed 2 bases from V and 5 bases from J, with 9 bases in between. In germline, CDR1 is MNHEY, CDR2 SVGEGT. This CDR3 is built from 13 residues.

The CDR3 bases are TGTGCCACCAGTGATCGGGACAGGGGGTTTTACAATGAGCAGTTCTTC. Its protein is CATSDRDRGFYNEQFF. This chain uses TRBV24-1 with TRBJ2-1, with 11 bases lining up with TRBD1. Unmatched junction bases numbered 4, after V lost 3 bases and J lost 4 bases. CDR3 size: 16 residues. Germline-derived CDR1 and CDR2 are KGHDR and SFDVKD.

This clone was seen more than once but under ten times. The rearrangement joins TRBV11-2 to TRBJ2-7; 8 positions agree with TRBD1. Looked up from germline, CDR1 is SGHAT and CDR2 is FQNNGV. Trimming cost V 0 bases and J 6 bases; bases outside gene matches: 10. The CDR3 is 16 amino acids. In nucleotides, the CDR3 is TGTGCCAGCAGCTTAGATTTAGGACAGGGCGCGGGCGAGCAGTACTTC. Amino acids: CASSLDLGQGAGEQYF. The complete variable domain, with remaining parts taken from reference TRBV11-2 and TRBJ2-7, reads EAGVAQSPRYKIIEKRQSVAFWCNPISGHATLYWYQQILGQGPKLLIQFQNNGVVDDSQLPKDRFSAERLKGVDSTLKIQPAKLEDSAVYLCASSLDLGQGAGEQYFGPGTRLTVT.

The chain combines TRBV7-8 with TRBJ2-3; 7 nucleotides agree with TRBD1. The J segment lost 2 bases and the V segment lost 5 bases, leaving 10 bases of the junction unmatched. Per germline, CDR1 SGHVS and CDR2 FQNEAQ. This CDR3 is built from 16 residues. The DNA for the CDR3 is TGTGCCAGCAGCCTGACAGGGTGGGTGGCCACAGATACGCAGTATTTT. Translation: CASSLTGWVATDTQYF.

The V gene is TRBV7-9, the J gene TRBJ1-4; TRBD1 agrees at 8 bases. The germline V gene has CDR1 SEHNR and CDR2 FQNEAQ (reference sequence). The CDR3 covers 14 residues. V gave up 8 bases and J gave up 8 bases; unmatched junction bases: 10. The CDR3 DNA reads as TGTGCCAGCGGACAGGGCACGAACGACGAAAAACTGTTTTTT. This gives the protein CASGQGTNDEKLFF.

The chain employs TRBV5-1 and TRBJ2-3, with 11 bases identical to TRBD1. The germline V gene has CDR1 SGHRS and CDR2 YFSETQ. This CDR3 is built from 16 residues. V was clipped by 3 bases and J by 5 bases; unmatched bases: 8. DNA of the CDR3: TGCGCCAGCAGCTGGACTCGGGACAGGGGGGGAGATACGCAGTATTTT. Protein: CASSWTRDRGGDTQYF.

The chain is built from TRBV10-2 and TRBJ2-7, with TRBD2 identical over 7 bases. V gave up 5 bases and J gave up 1 base; unmatched junction bases: 2. The germline gives CDR1 WSHSY, CDR2 SAAADI. CDR3 size: 13 residues. The CDR3 DNA reads TGCGCCAGCAGTCCGGGGGGTTCCTACGAGCAGTACTTC. It is translated as CASSPGGSYEQYF.

The chain is built from TRBV7-9 and TRBJ2-4; tentative D call: TRBD1 (6 bases). The CDR3 extends over 15 amino acids. In germline, CDR1 is SEHNR, CDR2 FQNEAQ (reference sequence). Trimming removed 1 base at V and 1 base at J, with 8 bases between. In DNA, the CDR3 is TGTGCCAGCAGCTTAGAGGGGGTTGCCAAAAACATTCAGTACTTC. Protein sequence: CASSLEGVAKNIQYF.

V usage is TRBV2 and J usage is TRBJ1-5; possibly TRBD1 for D (5 bases). The CDR3 runs 13 residues. Germline V gene lookup returns CDR1 SNHLY and CDR2 FYNNEI. Trimming cost V 6 bases and J 2 bases, with 8 bases left between them. This CDR3 reads CASRGLGNQPQHF. CDR3 bases: TGTGCCAGCAGGGGGCTGGGCAATCAGCCCCAGCATTTT.